This T cell receptor beta chain was sequenced during a study of cytomegalovirus exposure and HLA in healthy donors. Study findings and constraints: A subsequent analysis found that TCR clusters from the first cohort also tended to co-occur in the approximately 130 validation repertoires, with about 94% of cluster scores above 0.

A remark on this clone: The antigen remains unidentified.

This CDR3 spans 16 amino acids. V was shortened by 0 bases and J by 0 bases, with 11 bases between the two germline ends. CDR1 and CDR2 (germline): SGHAT, FQNNGV. Clones were sequenced by immunoSEQ multiplex PCR, and TCRdb holds only the in-frame ones, with some missing. Of over 250,000 clones in the sample, roughly 87% were seen once. This rearrangement joins TRBV11-2 to TRBJ2-5; unclear D gene. The sample consisted of PBMCs. The TCR was taken from a woman aged 25-40 years in good health and CMV-seropositive. Here the CDR3 DNA reads TGTGCCAGCAGCTTAGAAGACATCCAGTACCAAGAGACCCAGTACTTC. It yields the protein CASSLEDIQYQETQYF.